The 29 T cell receptor beta chains listed next were all sequenced from one sample in a study of early T cells in non-severe SARS-CoV-2 infection. TCRdb called the 5' RACE reads again in MiXCR, with one record for every CDR3 protein. The data contain some 80,000 distinct CDR3 sequences, about 9.4% of them singletons. The source was whole blood, collected at baseline. Receptors were obtained from an adult who was a healthcare worker with PCR-confirmed SARS-CoV-2 infection or an uninfected control (not recorded which).

The chain recombines TRBV5-4 with TRBJ2-5, with 13 bases identical to TRBD2. The germline gives CDR1 SGHNT, CDR2 YYREEE (reference sequence). V was clipped by 5 bases and J by 3 bases; unmatched bases: 4. This CDR3 contains 15 residues. The CDR3 DNA is TGTGCCAGCAGACCCGGACTAGCGGGAGAAGAGACCCAGTACTTC. Its protein is CASRPGLAGEETQYF. Full variable domain (outside the CDR3, taken from reference TRBV5-4 and TRBJ2-5): ETGVTQSPTHLIKTRGQQVTLRCSSQSGHNTVSWYQQALGQGPQFIFQYYREEENGRGNFPPRFSGLQFPNYSSELNVNALELDDSALYLCASRPGLAGEETQYFGPGTRLLVL.

Note on this clonotype: With a much larger clone just one base away, this may be a read error. The rearrangement uses TRBV6-1 and TRBJ2-7; 8 bases line up with TRBD2. The length of the CDR3 is 14 residues. Germline values: CDR1 MNHNS, CDR2 SASEGT. The CDR3 DNA is TGTGTCAGCATGAAAGCGGGAGTTGGCTACGAGCAGTACTTC. Protein sequence: CVSMKAGVGYEQYF.

V usage is TRBV27 and J usage is TRBJ2-7; D is ambiguous. The V and J ends lost 0 bases and 6 bases respectively, with 12 bases between them. The CDR3 consists of 14 residues. Germline lookup yields CDR1 MNHEY and CDR2 SMNVEV (reference sequence). The CDR3: CASSLSPDLGEQYF. CDR3 bases: TGTGCCAGCAGTTTATCACCAGACTTGGGCGAGCAGTACTTC.

The CDR3 here is CASSSLLAGINEQFF. CDR3 in DNA: TGTGCCAGCAGTTCCTTACTAGCGGGAATCAATGAGCAGTTCTTC. The chain joins TRBV6-2 or TRBV6-3 to TRBJ2-1; 10 nucleotides align to TRBD2. This CDR3 has 15 amino acids. V lost 4 bases to trimming and J lost 6 bases; unmatched junction nucleotides: 6. In germline, CDR1 is MNHEY, CDR2 SVGEGT.

There are many counts of this clonotype. The V call is TRBV5-1, the J call TRBJ2-3; D ambiguous. Germline V gene sequence: CDR1 SGHRS, CDR2 YFSETQ. The CDR3 length is 18 residues. Trimming removed 1 base from V and 0 bases from J, with 18 bases in between. Here the CDR3 reads CASSLRSRAETSTDTQYF. The DNA of the CDR3 is TGCGCCAGCAGCTTGAGGTCCCGGGCAGAAACTAGCACAGATACGCAGTATTTT.

This clonotype has just a few counts. The chain has TRBV27 and TRBJ2-3; D is possibly TRBD1 or TRBD2 (6 bases each). CDR3 size: 16 residues. V was cut by 4 bases and J by 1 base, with 15 bases left in between. Per the germline V gene, CDR1 is MNHEY and CDR2 is SMNVEV (reference sequence). The CDR3 sequence is CASSWGANLGTDTQYF. CDR3 DNA sequence: TGTGCCAGCAGTTGGGGGGCGAATCTGGGCACAGATACGCAGTATTTT.

This clonotype was recorded many times. This chain uses TRBV12-3 or TRBV12-4 with TRBJ2-2, with TRBD2 identical over 9 bases. CDR3 size: 15 residues. The J segment lost 5 bases and the V segment lost 7 bases, leaving 8 bases of the junction unmatched. CDR3 residues: CASTLAGGGTGELFF. The CDR3 bases are TGTGCCAGCACCCTGGCGGGAGGGGGTACCGGGGAGCTGTTTTTT.

This clonotype appeared many times. V gene TRBV20-1 combines with J gene TRBJ2-1; D is possibly TRBD1 (6 bases). V was shortened by 0 bases and J by 7 bases, with 16 bases between the two germline ends. The CDR3 is 15 residues long. CDR1 and CDR2 from the germline V gene are DFQATT and SNEGSKA (reference sequence). This CDR3 reads CSARDHFQGWNEQFF. The CDR3 nucleotides read TGCAGTGCTAGAGATCATTTCCAGGGGTGGAATGAGCAGTTCTTC.

This clonotype was found a few times. This chain joins TRBV2 and TRBJ2-3; a weak D match, TRBD1 (5 bases). Trimming took 5 bases from V and 4 from J, leaving 16 bases between them. Germline V gene lookup returns CDR1 SNHLY and CDR2 FYNNEI. The CDR3 covers 15 residues. The CDR3 spells CASSKKGLEADTQYF. CDR3 nucleotides: TGTGCCAGCAGTAAAAAGGGGCTAGAGGCAGATACGCAGTATTTT.

V is TRBV6-2 or TRBV6-3 and J is TRBJ2-5, with D unresolved. The ends were cut back, 5 bases at V and 2 bases at J, with 9 bases in the middle. Germline CDR1 MNHEY, CDR2 SVGEGT. This CDR3 contains 13 residues. The DNA of the CDR3 is TGTGCCAGCAGTCCCTTCTCACAAGAGACCCAGTACTTC. The encoded protein is CASSPFSQETQYF.

In this sample, this clonotype turned up a few times. CDR3 DNA: TGTGCCAGCTCCCCAGGTTACACCGGGGAGCTGTTTTTT. Translated: CASSPGYTGELFF. The V and J genes are TRBV18 and TRBJ2-2; D not resolved. Germline CDR1 KGHSH, CDR2 LQKENI. Deletions cut 6 bases from V and 3 bases from J, with 8 bases between. There are 13 residues in the CDR3.

This clonotype was seen only a few times. The rearrangement joins TRBV2 to TRBJ2-7, with a possible D match to TRBD2 (5 bases). CDR1 is SNHLY and CDR2 is FYNNEI in the germline V gene. The CDR3 is made up of 14 amino acids. Trimming left V 6 bases short and J 5 bases short, with 17 bases between. Written as DNA, the CDR3 is TGTGCCAGCAGAGTCCGGGATTGGGCGGACGAGCAGTACTTC. Protein product: CASRVRDWADEQYF. Looking up the rest from reference TRBV2 and TRBJ2-7 gives the full variable domain: EPEVTQTPSHQVTQMGQEVILRCVPISNHLYFYWYRQILGQKVEFLVSFYNNEISEKSEIFDDQFSVERPDGSNFTLKIRSTKLEDSAMYFCASRVRDWADEQYFGPGTRLTVT.

This clonotype was observed a few times. This chain uses TRBV6-1 with TRBJ2-6; D uncertain. Trimming removed 7 bases at V and 0 bases at J, with 7 bases between. The CDR3 is 14 amino acids. Per germline, CDR1 MNHNS and CDR2 SASEGT. The CDR3, as DNA: TGTGCCAGCATCCAGAGCTCTGGGGCCAACGTCCTGACTTTC. Its protein product is CASIQSSGANVLTF.

In its sample, this clonotype was seen a few times. This sequence joins TRBV5-1 and TRBJ2-7; a possible D gene is TRBD1 (6 bases). This CDR3 has 16 residues. Between the trimmed V and J ends, which lost 3 bases and 0 bases, there was a span of 16 bases. CDR1 is SGHRS, CDR2 YFSETQ, per germline. The CDR3 sequence: CASSWGPDRASYEQYF. The CDR3 DNA reads as TGCGCCAGCAGCTGGGGCCCGGACAGAGCCTCCTACGAGCAGTACTTC.

This clonotype was seen only a few times. J is TRBJ1-6 and V is TRBV20-1; the match to TRBD1 covers 7 bases. The CDR3 is 14 amino acids. Germline-derived CDR1 and CDR2 are DFQATT and SNEGSKA (reference sequence). J lost 5 bases, V lost 4 bases, and 5 bases had no gene match. The DNA for the CDR3 is TGCAGTGCTAAGTTACAGGGGAATAATTCACCCCTCCACTTT. It specifies CSAKLQGNNSPLHF.

This chain connects TRBV7-9 to TRBJ1-1; D call uncertain. The germline V gene has CDR1 SEHNR and CDR2 FQNEAQ (reference sequence). V was pared by 6 bases and J by 4 bases, with 12 bases between. This CDR3 has 13 amino acids. In DNA form, the CDR3 reads TGTGCCAGCAGTTCGGTACCCCTCACTGAAGCTTTCTTT. Encoded protein: CASSSVPLTEAFF. Full variable domain (remainder filled in from reference TRBV7-9 and TRBJ1-1): DTGVSQNPRHKITKRGQNVTFRCDPISEHNRLYWYRQTLGQGPEFLTYFQNEAQLEKSRLLSDRFSAERPKGSFSTLEIQRTEQGDSAMYLCASSSVPLTEAFFGQGTRLTVV.

The rearrangement uses TRBV5-4 and TRBJ2-7; a possible D gene is TRBD1 (5 bases). In germline, CDR1 is SGHNT, CDR2 YYREEE (reference sequence). Trimming pared 4 bases from V and 4 bases from J, leaving 15 bases between. The CDR3 is 14 amino acids. The CDR3 reads CASSPAGPSYEQYF. CDR3 in DNA: TGTGCCAGCAGCCCGGCAGGGCCTTCGTACGAGCAGTACTTC.

This sequence joins TRBV27 and TRBJ2-1; TRBD1 matches 10 bases. This CDR3 contains 16 residues. Trimming removed 7 bases from V and 7 bases from J; junction bases left unmatched: 13. Per the germline V gene, CDR1 is MNHEY and CDR2 is SMNVEV (reference sequence). The CDR3 is CASTLGQGGNLNEQFF. The CDR3 DNA is TGTGCCAGCACCCTAGGACAGGGGGGTAACCTAAATGAGCAGTTCTTC.

This clonotype was seen only a few times. The chain combines TRBV28 with TRBJ1-3; D remains ambiguous. Looked up from germline, CDR1 is MDHEN and CDR2 is SYDVKM. The CDR3 contains 16 residues. Trimming stripped 6 bases from V and 0 bases from J, with 15 bases between. CDR3 sequence reads: CASSPLGGYSGNTIYF. The CDR3, as DNA: TGTGCCAGCAGCCCCCTTGGTGGCTACTCTGGAAACACCATATATTTT. Using reference TRBV28 and TRBJ1-3 for the parts outside the CDR3, the full variable domain is DVKVTQSSRYLVKRTGEKVFLECVQDMDHENMFWYRQDPGLGLRLIYFSYDVKMKEKGDIPEGYSVSREKKERFSLILESASTNQTSMYLCASSPLGGYSGNTIYFGEGSWLTVV.

This clonotype occurred a few times. The genes are TRBV27 and TRBJ2-1, with 11 bases that match TRBD2. Unmatched junction bases numbered 6, after V lost 2 bases and J lost 3 bases. This CDR3 comprises 17 residues. Germline-derived CDR1 and CDR2 are MNHEY and SMNVEV (reference sequence). CDR3 loop: CASSLVSGRVLYNEQFF. CDR3 in DNA: TGTGCCAGCAGTTTAGTTAGCGGGAGGGTACTCTACAATGAGCAGTTCTTC.

The chain has TRBV11-2 and TRBJ1-6; D perhaps matches TRBD1 (6 bases). V shed 4 bases and J shed 7 bases, with 14 bases lying between them. Per the germline V gene, CDR1 is SGHAT and CDR2 is FQNNGV. This CDR3 region has 15 residues. This chain's CDR3 is CASSSWRGGNSPLHF. As DNA, the CDR3 is TGTGCCAGCAGCTCCTGGAGGGGGGGGAATTCACCCCTCCACTTT. Together with reference TRBV11-2 and TRBJ1-6, the CDR3 gives the full variable domain: EAGVAQSPRYKIIEKRQSVAFWCNPISGHATLYWYQQILGQGPKLLIQFQNNGVVDDSQLPKDRFSAERLKGVDSTLKIQPAKLEDSAVYLCASSSWRGGNSPLHFGNGTRLTVT.

In this sample, this clonotype turned up many times. The V and J genes are TRBV21-1 and TRBJ1-5. TRBV21-1 is recorded as a pseudogene. The length of the CDR3 is 13 residues. CDR3 DNA: TGTGCCAGCAGCAATGCCAGCAATCAGCCCCAGCATTTT. Encoded protein: CASSNASNQPQHF.

This clonotype was seen a few times. The chain joins TRBV20-1 to TRBJ2-7; possible D gene TRBD2, 6 bases. The germline V gene encodes CDR1 DFQATT and CDR2 SNEGSKA (reference sequence). The CDR3 is made up of 14 amino acids. The V end was cut by 5 bases, the J end by 3 bases, with 17 bases between. The CDR3 DNA is TGCAGTGCTGCCTTGATCGGGAGTCTCTACGAGCAGTACTTC. Residues: CSAALIGSLYEQYF.

The V and J genes are TRBV29-1 and TRBJ2-3, with D perhaps TRBD2 (7 bases). The V and J ends lost 4 bases and 4 bases respectively, with 15 bases between them. The V gene's germline CDR1 is SQVTM and CDR2 ANQGSEA. The CDR3 consists of 14 residues. CDR3 loop: CSVVVRGPADTQYF. The CDR3 coding sequence is TGCAGCGTTGTGGTGCGGGGGCCTGCAGATACGCAGTATTTT.

The table lists this clonotype with many counts. The V gene is TRBV9, the J gene TRBJ2-2, with 7 nucleotides matching TRBD2. The CDR3 spans 15 residues. Looked up from germline, CDR1 is SGDLS and CDR2 is YYNGEE. V gave up 4 bases and J gave up 3 bases; unmatched junction bases: 6. CDR3 coding DNA: TGTGCCAGCAGCCGCGGCGGGAGTTACACCGGGGAGCTGTTTTTT. Protein: CASSRGGSYTGELFF.

The gene calls are TRBV5-6 and TRBJ2-7; perhaps TRBD1 as D (6 bases). V shed 0 bases and J shed 8 bases, with 12 bases lying between them. This CDR3 contains 13 residues. The germline V gene has CDR1 SGHDT and CDR2 YYEEEE. The CDR3 reads CASSLVSQGKQYF. In DNA form, the CDR3 reads TGTGCCAGCAGCTTGGTTTCGCAGGGGAAGCAGTACTTC.

This clonotype was detected only a few times. This rearrangement joins TRBV18 to TRBJ1-1; D may be TRBD1 (5 bases). The CDR3 spans 15 residues. With 1 base removed from V and 1 base from J, the gap between germline ends came to 10 bases. In germline, CDR1 is KGHSH, CDR2 LQKENI. The CDR3 region is CASSPLEGQNTEAFF. The CDR3 DNA reads as TGTGCCAGCTCACCACTGGAGGGGCAGAACACTGAAGCTTTCTTT.

This clonotype showed up just a few times. This rearrangement joins TRBV24-1 to TRBJ2-1, with TRBD2 matching over 7 bases. The CDR3 loop spans 17 amino acids. Germline CDR1 KGHDR, CDR2 SFDVKD. With V trimmed by 5 bases and J by 3 bases, 12 bases remained unmatched. This CDR3 is CATSGRTTSVVYNEQFF. The CDR3, as DNA: TGTGCCACCAGTGGCCGGACTACTAGCGTGGTCTACAATGAGCAGTTCTTC.

CDR3: CASSEGGQGYEQYF. The CDR3 bases are TGTGCCAGCAGTGAGGGTGGACAGGGCTACGAGCAGTACTTC. The J gene is TRBJ2-7, the V gene TRBV2; 8 nucleotides agree with TRBD1. CDR1 SNHLY and CDR2 FYNNEI come from the germline V gene. CDR3 length: 14 amino acids. V gave up 3 bases and J gave up 3 bases; unmatched junction bases: 4.